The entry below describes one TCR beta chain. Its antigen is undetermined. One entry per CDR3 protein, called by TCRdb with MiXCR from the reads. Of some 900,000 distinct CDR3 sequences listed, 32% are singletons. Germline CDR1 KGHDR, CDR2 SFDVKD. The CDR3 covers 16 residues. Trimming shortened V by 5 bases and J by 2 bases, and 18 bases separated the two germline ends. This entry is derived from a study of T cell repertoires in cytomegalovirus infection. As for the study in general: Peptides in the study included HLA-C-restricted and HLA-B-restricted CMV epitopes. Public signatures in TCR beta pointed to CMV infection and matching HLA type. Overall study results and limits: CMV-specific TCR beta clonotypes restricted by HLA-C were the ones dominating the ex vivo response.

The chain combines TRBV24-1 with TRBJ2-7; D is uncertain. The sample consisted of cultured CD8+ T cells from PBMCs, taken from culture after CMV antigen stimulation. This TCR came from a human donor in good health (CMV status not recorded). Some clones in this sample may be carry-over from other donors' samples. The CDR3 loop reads CATSAPSYHFPYEQYF. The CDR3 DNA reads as TGTGCCACCAGTGCTCCATCGTACCATTTCCCCTACGAGCAGTACTTC.